Each of the 2 T cell receptor beta chains below was sequenced from the same sample in a study of blood T cells in healthy people across ages. Using a J-beta primer mix together with a sample-barcoded 5' primer, a second PCR was run for roughly 6 to 12 cycles. TCRdb passed the 5' RACE reads through MiXCR, listing each CDR3 protein once. Of fewer than 900,000 distinct CDR3 sequences listed, 36% were seen once; the top ten hold under 15%. The sample was blood. These receptors originate from a man between 18 and 35 years old in good health.

This clonotype was detected ten times or more. The rearrangement joins TRBV12-3 or TRBV12-4 to TRBJ1-2, with 8 nucleotides matching TRBD1. V trimming: 6 bases; J trimming: 10 bases; junction bases outside the gene matches: 7. This CDR3 is built from 12 residues. CDR3 protein: CASSRTGNDYTF. As DNA, the CDR3 is TGTGCCAGCAGCCGGACAGGGAATGACTACACCTTC.

This clonotype has ten or more counts. The chain links TRBV12-3 or TRBV12-4 to TRBJ1-6; no clear D. CDR3 length equals 14 residues. Trimming took off 1 base at V and 5 bases at J, with 6 bases between the two ends. The CDR3 here is CASSLGGDNSPLHF. Here the CDR3 DNA reads TGTGCCAGCAGTTTAGGAGGAGATAATTCACCCCTCCACTTT.